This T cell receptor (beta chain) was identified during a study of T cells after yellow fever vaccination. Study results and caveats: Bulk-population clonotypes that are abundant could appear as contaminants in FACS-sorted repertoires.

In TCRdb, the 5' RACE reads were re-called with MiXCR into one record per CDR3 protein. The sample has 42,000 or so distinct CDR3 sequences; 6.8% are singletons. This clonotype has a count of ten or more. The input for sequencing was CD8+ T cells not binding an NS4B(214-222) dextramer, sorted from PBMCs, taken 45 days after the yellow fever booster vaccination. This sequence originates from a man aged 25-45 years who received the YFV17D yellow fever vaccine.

CDR3 nucleotide sequence: TGCGCCAGCAGCTTGGGCCAGAACACCGGGGAGCTGTTTTTT. Translated, it gives CASSLGQNTGELFF. The J gene is TRBJ2-2, the V gene TRBV5-1; D gene unclear. Trimming pared 0 bases from V and 1 base from J, leaving 4 bases between. The CDR3 sequence is 14 residues long. Germline V gives CDR1 SGHRS, CDR2 YFSETQ.